This T cell receptor beta chain was recovered during a study of beta chain features in type 1 diabetes. This clone was counted only a few times. The germline V and J ends were trimmed by 1 base and 0 bases, with 11 bases remaining between them. Germline CDR1 reads SGHTA; CDR2 reads FQGNSA. The CDR3 contains 16 residues. The study reverse transcribed the entire isolated RNA, so it sequenced expressed TCRB transcripts. The data were produced by immunoSEQ multiplex PCR, yet TCRdb's version contains in-frame clones alone and is incomplete. This sample yields about 180,000 clones, of which approximately 13% are seen a single time; about 0.66% belongs to the top ten.

The sequencing sample was made of central memory CD4+ T cells from blood. This sequence originates from a woman in her late teens or twenties in good health. The chain carries TRBV7-2 and TRBJ2-3; D remains unclear. The DNA for the CDR3 is TGTGCCAGCAGCTTAGGCGATGTTATTAGCACAGATACGCAGTATTTT. Protein: CASSLGDVISTDTQYF.